The present T cell receptor (beta chain) was sequenced within a study of blood T cell repertoires in COVID-19. Study-level information: There were acute and convalescent COVID-19 samples, and they came from the United States, Italy and Spain. T cells, B-cell-depleted T cells, or PBMCs supplied cDNA or gDNA.

Germline V gene sequence: CDR1 SEHNR, CDR2 FQNEAQ (reference sequence). The CDR3 spans 12 residues. The V end was cut by 4 bases, the J end by 3 bases, with 3 bases between. This clone was observed a few times. Other DNA variants within this sample encode the same CDR3. Under the authors' procedure: Amplifying reference gene primers gave estimates of nucleated cell counts. Assay: immunoSEQ multiplex PCR; the TCRdb copy retains only in-frame clones and omits some. That table is the source of V, J and clone size, and D and trimming were worked out from the DNA. The table records 85,000 to 95,000 clones, approximately 80% of them present only once.

The receptor comes from a man aged 70-80 years with acute or convalescent COVID-19. The rearrangement joins TRBV7-9 to TRBJ2-2, with unresolved D. The sample taken for sequencing was peripheral blood. The CDR3 coding sequence is TGTGCCAGCAGCTCTTACACCGGGGAGCTGTTTTTT. Amino acid sequence: CASSSYTGELFF.